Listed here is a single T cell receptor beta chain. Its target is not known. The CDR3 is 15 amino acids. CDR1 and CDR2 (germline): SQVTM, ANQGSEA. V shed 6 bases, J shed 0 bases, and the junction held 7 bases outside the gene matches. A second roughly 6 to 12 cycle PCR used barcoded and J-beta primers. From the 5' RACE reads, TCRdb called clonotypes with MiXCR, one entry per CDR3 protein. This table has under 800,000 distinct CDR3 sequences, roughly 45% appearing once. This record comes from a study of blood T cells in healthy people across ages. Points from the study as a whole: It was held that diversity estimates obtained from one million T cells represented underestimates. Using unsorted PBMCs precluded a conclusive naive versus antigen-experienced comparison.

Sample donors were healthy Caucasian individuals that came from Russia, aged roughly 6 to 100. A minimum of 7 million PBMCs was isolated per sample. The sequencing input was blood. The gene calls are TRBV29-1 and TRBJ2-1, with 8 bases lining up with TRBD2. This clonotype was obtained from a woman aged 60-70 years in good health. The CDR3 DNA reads TGCAGCGTCGGGACTAGTTGGAGCTCCTACAATGAGCAGTTCTTC. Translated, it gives CSVGTSWSSYNEQFF.